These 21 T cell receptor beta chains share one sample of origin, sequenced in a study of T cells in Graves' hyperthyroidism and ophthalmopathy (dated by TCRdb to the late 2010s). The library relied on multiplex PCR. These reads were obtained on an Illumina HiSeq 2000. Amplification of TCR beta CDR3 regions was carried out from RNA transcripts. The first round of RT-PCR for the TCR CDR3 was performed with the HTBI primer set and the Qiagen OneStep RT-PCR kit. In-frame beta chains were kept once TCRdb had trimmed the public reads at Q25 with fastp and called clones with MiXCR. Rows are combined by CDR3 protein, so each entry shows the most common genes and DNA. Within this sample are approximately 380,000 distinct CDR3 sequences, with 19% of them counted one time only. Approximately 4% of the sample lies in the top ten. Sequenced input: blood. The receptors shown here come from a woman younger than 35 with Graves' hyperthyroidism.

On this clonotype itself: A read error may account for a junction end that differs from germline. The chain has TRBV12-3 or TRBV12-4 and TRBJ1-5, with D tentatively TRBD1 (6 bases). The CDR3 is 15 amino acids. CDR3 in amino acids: CASTLSGKGDQSQHF. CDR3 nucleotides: TGTGCCAGCACTCTATCAGGGAAGGGGGATCAGTCCCAGCATTTT.

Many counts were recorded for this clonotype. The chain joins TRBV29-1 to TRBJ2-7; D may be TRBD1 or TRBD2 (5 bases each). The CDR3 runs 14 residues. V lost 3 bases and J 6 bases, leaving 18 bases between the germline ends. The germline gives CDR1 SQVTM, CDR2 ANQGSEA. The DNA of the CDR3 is TGCAGCGTTGATAGGCAGGGAGACTCCGGCGAGCAGTACTTC. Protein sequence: CSVDRQGDSGEQYF.

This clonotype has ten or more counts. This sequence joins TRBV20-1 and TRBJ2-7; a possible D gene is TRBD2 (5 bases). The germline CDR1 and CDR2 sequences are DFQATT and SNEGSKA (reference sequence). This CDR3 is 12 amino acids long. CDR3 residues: CSPGSAAYEQYF. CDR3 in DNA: TGCAGCCCCGGGTCAGCGGCCTACGAGCAGTACTTC.

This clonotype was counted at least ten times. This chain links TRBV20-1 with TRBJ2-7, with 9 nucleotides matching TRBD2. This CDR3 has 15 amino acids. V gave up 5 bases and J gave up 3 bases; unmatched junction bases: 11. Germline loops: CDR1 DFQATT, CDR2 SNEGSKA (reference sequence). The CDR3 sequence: CSAPIWRGGHYEQYF. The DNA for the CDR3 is TGCAGTGCTCCTATTTGGCGGGGGGGGCACTACGAGCAGTACTTC.

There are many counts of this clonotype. CDR3 coding DNA: TGTGCCAGCAGTTTCCCAGGGGGCGATGAAGCTTTCTTT. As protein: CASSFPGGDEAFF. This chain connects TRBV6-5 to TRBJ1-1; the match to TRBD1 covers 8 bases. The germline CDR1 and CDR2 sequences are MNHEY and SVGAGI. With V trimmed by 4 bases and J by 7 bases, 5 bases remained unmatched. The CDR3 has 13 amino acids.

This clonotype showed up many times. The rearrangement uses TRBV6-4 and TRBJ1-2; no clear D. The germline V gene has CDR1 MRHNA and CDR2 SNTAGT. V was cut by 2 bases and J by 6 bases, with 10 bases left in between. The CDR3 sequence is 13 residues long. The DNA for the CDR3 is TGTGCCAGCAGTGACGCCACGACGGATGGCTACACCTTC. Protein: CASSDATTDGYTF.

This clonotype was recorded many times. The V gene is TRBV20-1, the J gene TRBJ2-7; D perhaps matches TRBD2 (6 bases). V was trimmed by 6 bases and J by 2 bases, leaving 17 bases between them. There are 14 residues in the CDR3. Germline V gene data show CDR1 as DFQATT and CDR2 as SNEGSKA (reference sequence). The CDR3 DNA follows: TGCAGTGCGCCGGGAGCACCTTTGACCTACGAGCAGTACTTC. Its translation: CSAPGAPLTYEQYF.

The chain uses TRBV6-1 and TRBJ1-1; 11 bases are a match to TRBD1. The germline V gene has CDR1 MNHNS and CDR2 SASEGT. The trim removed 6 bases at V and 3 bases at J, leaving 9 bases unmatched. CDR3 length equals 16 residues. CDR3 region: CASRKDRGLGDTEAFF. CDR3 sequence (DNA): TGTGCCAGCAGGAAGGACAGGGGGCTTGGGGACACTGAAGCTTTCTTT.

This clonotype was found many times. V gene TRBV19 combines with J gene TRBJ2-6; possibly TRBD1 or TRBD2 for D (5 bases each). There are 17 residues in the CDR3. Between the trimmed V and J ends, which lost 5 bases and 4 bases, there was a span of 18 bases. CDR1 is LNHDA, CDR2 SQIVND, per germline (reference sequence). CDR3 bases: TGTGCCAGTAGTGTGGGACGGGGACCTCTGGGGGCCAACGTCCTGACTTTC. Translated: CASSVGRGPLGANVLTF.

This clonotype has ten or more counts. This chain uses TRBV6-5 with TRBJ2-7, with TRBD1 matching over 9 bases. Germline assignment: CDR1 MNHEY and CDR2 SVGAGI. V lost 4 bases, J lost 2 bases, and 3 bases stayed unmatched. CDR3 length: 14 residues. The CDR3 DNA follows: TGTGCCAGCAGTTGTGGGACAGGGACCTACGAGCAGTACTTC. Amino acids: CASSCGTGTYEQYF.

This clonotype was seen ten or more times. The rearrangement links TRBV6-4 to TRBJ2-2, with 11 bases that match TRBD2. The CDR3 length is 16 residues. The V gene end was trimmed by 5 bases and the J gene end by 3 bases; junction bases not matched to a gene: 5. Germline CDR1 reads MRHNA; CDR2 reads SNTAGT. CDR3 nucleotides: TGTGCCAGCAGTCGAACTAGCGGGGGTGACACCGGGGAGCTGTTTTTT. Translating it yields CASSRTSGGDTGELFF.

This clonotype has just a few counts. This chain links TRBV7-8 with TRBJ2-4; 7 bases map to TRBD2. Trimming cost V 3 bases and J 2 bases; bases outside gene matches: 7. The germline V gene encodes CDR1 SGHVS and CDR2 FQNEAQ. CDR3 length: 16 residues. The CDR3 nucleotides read TGTGCCAGCAGCTTCGGACTAGTCAGACCCAAAAACATTCAGTACTTC. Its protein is CASSFGLVRPKNIQYF.

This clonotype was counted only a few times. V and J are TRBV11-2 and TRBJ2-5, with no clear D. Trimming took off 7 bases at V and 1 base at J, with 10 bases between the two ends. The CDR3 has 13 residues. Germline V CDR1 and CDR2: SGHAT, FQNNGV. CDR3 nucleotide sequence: TGTGCCAGCACCCCTCTTGCCCAAGAGACCCAGTACTTC. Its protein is CASTPLAQETQYF. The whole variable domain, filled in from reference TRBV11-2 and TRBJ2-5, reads EAGVAQSPRYKIIEKRQSVAFWCNPISGHATLYWYQQILGQGPKLLIQFQNNGVVDDSQLPKDRFSAERLKGVDSTLKIQPAKLEDSAVYLCASTPLAQETQYFGPGTRLLVL.

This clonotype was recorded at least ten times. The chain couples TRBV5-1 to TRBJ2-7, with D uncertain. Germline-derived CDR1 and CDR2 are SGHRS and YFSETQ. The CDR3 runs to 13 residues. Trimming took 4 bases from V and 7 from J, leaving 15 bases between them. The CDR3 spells CASSREDVGEQYF. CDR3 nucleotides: TGCGCCAGCAGCAGAGAGGACGTGGGGGAGCAGTACTTC.

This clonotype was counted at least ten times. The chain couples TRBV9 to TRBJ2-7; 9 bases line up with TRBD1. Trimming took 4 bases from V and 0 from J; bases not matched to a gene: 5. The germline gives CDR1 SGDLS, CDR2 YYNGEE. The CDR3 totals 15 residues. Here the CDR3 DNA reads TGTGCCAGCAGCTATGGGACAGGGAGCTCCTACGAGCAGTACTTC. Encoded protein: CASSYGTGSSYEQYF.

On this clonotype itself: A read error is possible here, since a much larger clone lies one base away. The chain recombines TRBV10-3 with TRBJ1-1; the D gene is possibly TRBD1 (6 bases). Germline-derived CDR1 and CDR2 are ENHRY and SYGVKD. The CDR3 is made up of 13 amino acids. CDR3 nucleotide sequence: TGTGCCATCAGTGCTAGGGGGGACACTGAAGCTTGCTTT. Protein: CAISARGDTEACF.

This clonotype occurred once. This CDR3 reads CASSLFPGTGRSNTEAFF. The CDR3 region has the DNA TGTGCCAGCAGCCTCTTCCCCGGGACAGGGAGAAGTAACACTGAAGCTTTCTTT. J is TRBJ1-1 and V is TRBV7-3, with TRBD1 matching 9 bases. With V trimmed by 5 bases and J by 2 bases, 15 bases remained unmatched. Germline values: CDR1 SGHTA, CDR2 FQGTGA. This CDR3 has 18 residues.

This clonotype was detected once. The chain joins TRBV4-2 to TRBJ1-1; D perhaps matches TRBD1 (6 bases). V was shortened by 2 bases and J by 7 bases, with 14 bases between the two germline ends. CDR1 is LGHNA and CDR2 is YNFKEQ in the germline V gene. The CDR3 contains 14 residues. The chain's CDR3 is CASSQSRGAVEAFF. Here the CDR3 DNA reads TGTGCCAGCAGCCAAAGTCGGGGGGCCGTTGAAGCTTTCTTT.

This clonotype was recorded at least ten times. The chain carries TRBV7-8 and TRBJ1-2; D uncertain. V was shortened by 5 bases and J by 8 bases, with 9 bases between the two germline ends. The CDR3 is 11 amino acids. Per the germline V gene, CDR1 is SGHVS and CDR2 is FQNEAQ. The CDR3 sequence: CASSLGRGYTF. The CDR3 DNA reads TGTGCCAGCAGCCTTGGCCGGGGCTACACCTTC.

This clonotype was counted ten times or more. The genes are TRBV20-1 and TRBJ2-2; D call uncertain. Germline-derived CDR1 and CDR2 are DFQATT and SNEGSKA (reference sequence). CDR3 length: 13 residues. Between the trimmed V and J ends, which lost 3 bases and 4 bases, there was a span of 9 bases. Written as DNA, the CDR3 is TGCAGTGCTAGTTCGGCCATCACCGGGGAGCTGTTTTTT. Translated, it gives CSASSAITGELFF.

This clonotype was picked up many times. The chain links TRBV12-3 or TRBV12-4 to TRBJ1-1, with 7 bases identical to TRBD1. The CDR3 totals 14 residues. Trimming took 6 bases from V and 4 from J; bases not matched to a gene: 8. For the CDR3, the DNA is TGTGCCAGCAGCCTGAGGGGGCGAAGCACTGAAGCTTTCTTT. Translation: CASSLRGRSTEAFF.